These 11 T cell receptor beta chains share one sample of origin, sequenced in a study of CD8 T cells in Susac syndrome. RNA was extracted with the RNeasy kit, and a quantity of roughly 0.45 to 1 ug was reverse transcribed using random hexamers. TCRdb analysed the immunoSEQ multiplex PCR reads with MiXCR anew, one entry per CDR3 protein. The sample consists of 55,000 to 70,000 distinct CDR3 sequences, 85% to 95% of them appearing once. The sample comprised CD8+ T cells from PBMCs. These receptors were obtained from a human donor in good health.

The chain joins TRBV7-9 to TRBJ1-1; unclear D gene. The CDR3 loop spans 14 amino acids. V was trimmed by 5 bases and J by 1 base, leaving 11 bases between them. The V gene's germline CDR1 is SEHNR and CDR2 FQNEAQ (reference sequence). The CDR3 here is CASSPTYKNTEAFF. In nucleotides, the CDR3 is TGTGCCAGCAGCCCGACTTACAAGAACACTGAAGCTTTCTTT.

The sample holds a few counts of this clonotype. J is TRBJ1-1 and V is TRBV6-2 or TRBV6-3; TRBD1 might be the D (5 bases). CDR1 is MNHEY, CDR2 SVGEGT, per germline. The CDR3 sequence is 13 residues long. V was shortened by 6 bases and J by 4 bases, with 12 bases between the two germline ends. The CDR3 loop is CASSPRGGTEAFF. For the CDR3, the DNA is TGTGCCAGCAGCCCCCGTGGGGGCACTGAAGCTTTCTTT.

The V and J genes are TRBV6-2 or TRBV6-3 and TRBJ2-7; D may be TRBD2 (7 bases). CDR1 and CDR2 (germline): MNHEY, SVGEGT. The ends were cut back, 0 bases at V and 7 bases at J, with 16 bases in the middle. CDR3 length equals 15 residues. CDR3 in amino acids: CASSYSMRGLGEQYV. The CDR3 DNA follows: TGTGCCAGCAGTTACTCGATGCGGGGGCTAGGGGAGCAGTACGTC.

The genes are TRBV6-5 and TRBJ2-1; D assignment may be TRBD1 or TRBD2 (5 bases each). The CDR3 runs to 14 residues. The germline V gene has CDR1 MNHEY and CDR2 SVGAGI. The ends were cut back, 4 bases at V and 9 bases at J, with 16 bases in the middle. The CDR3 region is CASSFPGAMGEQFF. The CDR3 DNA reads as TGTGCCAGCAGTTTCCCCGGGGCGATGGGTGAGCAGTTCTTC.

Only a few counts were recorded for this clonotype. J is TRBJ2-3 and V is TRBV30, with 9 nucleotides matching TRBD2. V lost 1 base to trimming and J lost 4 bases; unmatched junction nucleotides: 3. Germline CDR1 is GTSNPN and CDR2 is SVGIG (reference sequence). CDR3 length equals 14 residues. DNA for the CDR3: TGTGCCTGGAGTGAGGCGGGGGGGCCAGATACGCAGTATTTT. Protein product: CAWSEAGGPDTQYF.

The rearrangement links TRBV7-9 to TRBJ2-2; D may correspond to TRBD1 or TRBD2 (6 bases each). V dropped 7 bases and J dropped 2 bases, with 20 bases sitting between them. The CDR3 spans 17 residues. Germline lookup yields CDR1 SEHNR and CDR2 FQNEAQ (reference sequence). The CDR3 DNA reads TGTGCCAGCACTCCGGCGGCCAGGGGAGGAAACACCGGGGAGCTGTTTTTT. It encodes CASTPAARGGNTGELFF.

The rearrangement joins TRBV5-1 to TRBJ2-7; D remains ambiguous. The CDR3 sequence is 13 residues long. Germline CDR1 is SGHRS and CDR2 is YFSETQ. Trimming took off 0 bases at V and 6 bases at J, with 10 bases between the two ends. In nucleotides, the CDR3 is TGCGCCAGCAGCTTGGATCCCCTCGGCGAGCAGTACGTC. This translates into CASSLDPLGEQYV.

The CDR3 DNA reads as TGTGCCAGCAGTTTTCTGGACAGCCTTGATCAGCCCCAGCATTTT. This codes for CASSFLDSLDQPQHF. The V and J genes are TRBV27 and TRBJ1-5, with a weak D call TRBD1 (6 bases). This CDR3 is 15 amino acids long. Trimming cost V 3 bases and J 5 bases, with 14 bases left between them. The germline CDR1 and CDR2 sequences are MNHEY and SMNVEV (reference sequence).

The chain carries TRBV19 and TRBJ1-4, with unresolved D. In germline, CDR1 is LNHDA, CDR2 SQIVND (reference sequence). The CDR3 contains 16 residues. V lost 10 bases and J 0 bases, leaving 18 bases between the germline ends. The CDR3 DNA follows: TGTGCCATTGATGGACGGGAGTTTGCAACTAATGAAAAACTGTTTTTT. It translates to CAIDGREFATNEKLFF.

The rearrangement uses TRBV15 and TRBJ1-1; D not certain. Germline-derived CDR1 and CDR2 are LNHNV and YYDKDF (reference sequence). The CDR3 has 13 amino acids. Between the trimmed V and J ends, which lost 7 bases and 2 bases, there was a span of 11 bases. CDR3 loop: CATTYGSNTEAFF. In DNA, the CDR3 is TGTGCCACCACCTACGGGTCCAACACTGAAGCTTTCTTT.

This sequence joins TRBV30 and TRBJ2-1, with 9 bases identical to TRBD2. CDR3 length: 12 residues. The junction had 1 base not matched to a gene; V was cut back by 2 bases and J by 8 bases. Germline-derived CDR1 and CDR2 are GTSNPN and SVGIG (reference sequence). CDR3 sequence reads: CAWSLAGYEQFF. The CDR3 nucleotides are TGTGCCTGGAGTCTAGCGGGGTATGAGCAGTTCTTC.